This T cell receptor (beta chain) was captured by sequencing in a study of blood T cell repertoires in COVID-19. Study-level information: Italy, Spain and the United States were the sources of the convalescent and acute COVID-19 samples. In each case, the material was cDNA or gDNA derived from T cells, B-cell-depleted T cells, or PBMCs.

There are 14 residues in the CDR3. V was shortened by 8 bases and J by 1 base, with 11 bases between the two germline ends. In germline, CDR1 is MNHEY, CDR2 SVGAGI. Original handling: By means of reference gene primer amplification, nucleated cell counts were estimated. Profiled with immunoSEQ multiplex PCR; TCRdb holds only in-frame clones, not every one. That table supplies the V and J calls and clone size; D and trimming were determined from the DNA. The sample holds some 110,000 clones, approximately 72% seen once. The clonotype was recovered from a woman in her sixties or seventies with acute or convalescent COVID-19. The sequenced material came from peripheral blood. The J gene is TRBJ2-2, the V gene TRBV6-5; tentative D call: TRBD1 (5 bases). The DNA of the CDR3 is TGTGCCAGCGTCCAGGGAAGGAACACCGGGGAGCTGTTTTTT. Protein product: CASVQGRNTGELFF.